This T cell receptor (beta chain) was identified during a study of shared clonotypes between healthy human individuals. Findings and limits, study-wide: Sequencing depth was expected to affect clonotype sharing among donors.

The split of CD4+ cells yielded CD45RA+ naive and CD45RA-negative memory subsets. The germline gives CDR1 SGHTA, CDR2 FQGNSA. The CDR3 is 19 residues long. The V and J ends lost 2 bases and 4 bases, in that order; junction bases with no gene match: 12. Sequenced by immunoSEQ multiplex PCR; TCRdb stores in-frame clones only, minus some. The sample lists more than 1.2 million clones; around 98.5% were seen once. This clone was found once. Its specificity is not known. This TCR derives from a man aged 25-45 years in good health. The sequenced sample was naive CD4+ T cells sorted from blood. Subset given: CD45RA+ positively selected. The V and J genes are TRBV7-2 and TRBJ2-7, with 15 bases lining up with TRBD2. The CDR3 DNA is TGTGCCAGCAGCTTACTGAGGACTAGCGGGAGGGCCCAGCCTTACGAGCAGTACTTC. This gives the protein CASSLLRTSGRAQPYEQYF.